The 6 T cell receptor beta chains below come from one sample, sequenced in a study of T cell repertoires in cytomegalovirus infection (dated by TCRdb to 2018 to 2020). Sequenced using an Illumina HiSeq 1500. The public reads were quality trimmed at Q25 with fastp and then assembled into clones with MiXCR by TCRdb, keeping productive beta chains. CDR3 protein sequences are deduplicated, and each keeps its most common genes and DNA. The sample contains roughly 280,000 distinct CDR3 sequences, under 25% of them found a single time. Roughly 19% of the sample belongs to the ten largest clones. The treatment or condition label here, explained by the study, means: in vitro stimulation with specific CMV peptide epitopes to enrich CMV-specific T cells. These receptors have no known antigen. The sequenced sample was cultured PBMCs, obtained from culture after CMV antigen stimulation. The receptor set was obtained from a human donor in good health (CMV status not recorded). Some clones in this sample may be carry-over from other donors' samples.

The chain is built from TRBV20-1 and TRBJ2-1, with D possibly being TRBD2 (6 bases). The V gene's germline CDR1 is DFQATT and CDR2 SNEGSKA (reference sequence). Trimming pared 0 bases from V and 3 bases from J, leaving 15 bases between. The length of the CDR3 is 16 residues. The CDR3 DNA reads TGCAGTGCTAGAGATGGCGAGGGAGGCCGCTACAATGAGCAGTTCTTC. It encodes CSARDGEGGRYNEQFF.

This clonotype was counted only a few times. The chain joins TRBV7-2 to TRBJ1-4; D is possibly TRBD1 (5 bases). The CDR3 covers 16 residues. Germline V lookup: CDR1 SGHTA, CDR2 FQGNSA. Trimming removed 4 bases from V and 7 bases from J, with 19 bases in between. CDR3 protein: CASSSGTIIGSEKLFF. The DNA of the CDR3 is TGTGCCAGCAGCTCCGGGACGATCATCGGGAGTGAAAAACTGTTTTTT.

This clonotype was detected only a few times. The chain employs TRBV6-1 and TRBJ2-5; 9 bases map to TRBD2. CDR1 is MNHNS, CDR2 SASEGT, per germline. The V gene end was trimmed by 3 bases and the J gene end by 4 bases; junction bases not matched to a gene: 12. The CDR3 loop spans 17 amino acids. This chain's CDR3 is CASSEPTSGPLGETQYF. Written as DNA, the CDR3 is TGTGCCAGCAGTGAGCCTACTAGCGGGCCCCTGGGAGAGACCCAGTACTTC.

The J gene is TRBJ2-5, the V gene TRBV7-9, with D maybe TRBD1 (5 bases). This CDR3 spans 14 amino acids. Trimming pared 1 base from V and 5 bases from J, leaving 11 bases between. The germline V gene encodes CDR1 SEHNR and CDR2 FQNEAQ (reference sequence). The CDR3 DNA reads TGTGCCAGCAGCTTAGAAGGGGCCCCGGAGACCCAGTACTTC. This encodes CASSLEGAPETQYF.

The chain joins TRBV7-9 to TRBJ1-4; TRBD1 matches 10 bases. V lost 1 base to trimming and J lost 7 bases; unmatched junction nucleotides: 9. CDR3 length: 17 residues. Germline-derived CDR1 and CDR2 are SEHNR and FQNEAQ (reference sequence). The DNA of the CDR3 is TGTGCCAGCAGCTTAGGACAGGGGGCGCCGGTACGTGAAAAACTGTTTTTT. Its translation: CASSLGQGAPVREKLFF.

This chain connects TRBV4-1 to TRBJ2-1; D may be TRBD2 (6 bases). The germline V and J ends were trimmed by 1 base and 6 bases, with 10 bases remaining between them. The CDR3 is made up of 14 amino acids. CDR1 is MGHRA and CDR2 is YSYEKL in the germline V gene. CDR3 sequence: CASSQVVGGNEQFF. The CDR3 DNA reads TGCGCCAGCAGCCAAGTGGTGGGGGGCAATGAGCAGTTCTTC.